This TCR beta chain was sequenced during a study of graft-versus-host responses after intestinal transplantation. In the study overall: Induction using anti-thymocyte globulin, followed by tacrolimus and steroids for two to four years, was given to all recipients.

V was clipped by 1 base and J by 0 bases, with 7 bases between them. This CDR3 region has 15 residues. Germline CDR1 is SGHVS and CDR2 is FQNEAQ. Sequencing was performed with immunoSEQ multiplex PCR; in TCRdb, only in-frame clones are kept and a portion is missing. The repertoire holds 40,000 or so clones, with just under 90% as singletons. The chain links TRBV7-8 to TRBJ1-3, with D unresolved. Sequenced here: PBMCs, sampled roughly 270 days after transplant. This TCR was recovered from a human patient who received an intestinal transplant, so some T cells may come from the graft donor. The CDR3 protein is CASSLEGYSGNTIYF. The CDR3 DNA reads as TGTGCCAGCAGCTTAGAAGGTTACTCTGGAAACACCATATATTTT.